This T cell receptor beta chain comes out of a study of blood T cell repertoires in COVID-19. For the study at large: Donors in the United States, Italy and Spain gave samples during acute or convalescent COVID-19. In each case, the material was cDNA or gDNA derived from T cells, B-cell-depleted T cells, or PBMCs.

This clone occurred many times. The CDR3 length is 15 residues. Germline trimming cut 3 bases from V and 0 bases from J; bases unmatched to any gene: 5. The germline V gene encodes CDR1 LGHNA and CDR2 YNFKEQ. Original handling: How many nucleated cells were present was estimated from reference gene primer amplification. Data came from immunoSEQ multiplex PCR; TCRdb stores just in-frame clones and leaves some out. Clone size and V and J calls were adopted from that table, with D and trimming inferred from the DNA. The data show over 110,000 clones, under 90% seen once. The sequenced sample was peripheral blood. The chain joins TRBV4-2 to TRBJ2-7; TRBD1 matches 7 bases. The receptor's source is a human donor in a cohort sampled during active COVID-19. CDR3 sequence: CASSQLTGSSYEQYF. In DNA form, the CDR3 reads TGTGCCAGCAGCCAGTTGACAGGGAGCTCCTACGAGCAGTACTTC.